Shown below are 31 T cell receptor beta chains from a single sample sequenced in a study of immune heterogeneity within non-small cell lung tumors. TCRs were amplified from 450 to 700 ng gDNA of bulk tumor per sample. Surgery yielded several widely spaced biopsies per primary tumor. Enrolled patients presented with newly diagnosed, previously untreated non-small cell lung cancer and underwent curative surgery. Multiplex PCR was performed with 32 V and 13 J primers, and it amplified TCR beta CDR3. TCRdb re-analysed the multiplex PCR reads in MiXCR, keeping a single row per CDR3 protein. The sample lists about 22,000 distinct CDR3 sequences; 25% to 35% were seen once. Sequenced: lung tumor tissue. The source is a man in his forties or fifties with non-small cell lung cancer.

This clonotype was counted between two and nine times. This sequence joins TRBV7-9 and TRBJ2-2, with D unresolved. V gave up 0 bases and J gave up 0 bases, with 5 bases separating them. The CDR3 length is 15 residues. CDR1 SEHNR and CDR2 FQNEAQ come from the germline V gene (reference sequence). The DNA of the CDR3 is TGTGCCAGCAGCTTAGCCGAAACGAACACCGGGGAGCTGTTTTTT. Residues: CASSLAETNTGELFF.

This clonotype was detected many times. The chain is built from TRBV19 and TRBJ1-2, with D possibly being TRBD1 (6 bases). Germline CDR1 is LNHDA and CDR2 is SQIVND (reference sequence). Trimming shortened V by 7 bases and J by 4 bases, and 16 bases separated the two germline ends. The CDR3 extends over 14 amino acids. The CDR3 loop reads CASTREGGPYGYTF. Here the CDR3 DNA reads TGTGCCAGTACGAGGGAAGGGGGACCCTATGGCTACACCTTC.

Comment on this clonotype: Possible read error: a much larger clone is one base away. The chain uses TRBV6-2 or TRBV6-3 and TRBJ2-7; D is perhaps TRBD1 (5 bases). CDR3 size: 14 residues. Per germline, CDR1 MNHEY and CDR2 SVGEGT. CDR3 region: CASSATDSSYKQYF. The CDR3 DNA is TGTGCCAGCAGTGCAACAGACAGCTCCTACAAGCAGTACTTC.

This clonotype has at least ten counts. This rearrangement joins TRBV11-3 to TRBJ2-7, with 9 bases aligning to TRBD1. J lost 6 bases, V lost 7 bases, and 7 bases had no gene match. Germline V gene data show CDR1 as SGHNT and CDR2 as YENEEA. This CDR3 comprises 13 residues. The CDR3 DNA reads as TGTGCCAGCACCGGACAGGGGTCCGTCGAGCAGTACTTC. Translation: CASTGQGSVEQYF.

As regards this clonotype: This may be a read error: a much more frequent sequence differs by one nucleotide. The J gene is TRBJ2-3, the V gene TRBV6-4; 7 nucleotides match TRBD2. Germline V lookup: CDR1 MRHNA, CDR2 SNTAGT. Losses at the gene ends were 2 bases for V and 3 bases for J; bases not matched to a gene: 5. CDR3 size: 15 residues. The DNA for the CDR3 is TGTGCCAGCAGTGACCGAGCGGGAAGAACAGATACGCAGTATTTT. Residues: CASSDRAGRTDTQYF.

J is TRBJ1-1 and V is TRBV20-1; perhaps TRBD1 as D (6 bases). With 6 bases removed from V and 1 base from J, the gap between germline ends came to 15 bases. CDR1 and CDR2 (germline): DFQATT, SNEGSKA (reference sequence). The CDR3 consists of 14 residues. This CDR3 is CSARAGASNTEAFF. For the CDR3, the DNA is TGCAGTGCCCGTGCAGGGGCTTCGAACACTGAAGCTTTCTTT.

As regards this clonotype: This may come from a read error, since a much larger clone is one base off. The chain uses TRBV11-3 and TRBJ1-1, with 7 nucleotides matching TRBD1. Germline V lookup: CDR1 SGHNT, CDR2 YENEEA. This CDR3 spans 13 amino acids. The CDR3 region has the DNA TGTGCCAACAGCTTCAACCAGGGGGTTGAAGCTTTCTTT. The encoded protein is CANSFNQGVEAFF.

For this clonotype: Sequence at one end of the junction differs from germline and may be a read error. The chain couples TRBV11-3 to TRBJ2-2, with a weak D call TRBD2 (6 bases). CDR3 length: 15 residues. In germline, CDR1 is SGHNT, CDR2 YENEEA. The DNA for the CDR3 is TGTGCCAGCAGCTCTTCCGCGGTCACGGGCGGGGATCTGTTTTTT. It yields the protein CASSSSAVTGGDLFF.

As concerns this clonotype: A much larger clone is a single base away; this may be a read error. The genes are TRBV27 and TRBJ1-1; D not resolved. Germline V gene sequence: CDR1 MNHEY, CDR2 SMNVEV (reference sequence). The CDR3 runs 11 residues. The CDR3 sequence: CACRSGREAFF. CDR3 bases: TGTGCCTGCAGAAGTGGTAGGGAAGCTTTCTTT.

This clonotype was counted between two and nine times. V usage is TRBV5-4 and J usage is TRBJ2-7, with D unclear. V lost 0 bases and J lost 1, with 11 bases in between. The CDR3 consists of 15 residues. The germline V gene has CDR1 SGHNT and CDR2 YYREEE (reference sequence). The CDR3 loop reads CASSLASGLSYEQYF. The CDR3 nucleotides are TGTGCCAGCAGCTTGGCCTCAGGCCTTTCCTACGAGCAGTACTTC.

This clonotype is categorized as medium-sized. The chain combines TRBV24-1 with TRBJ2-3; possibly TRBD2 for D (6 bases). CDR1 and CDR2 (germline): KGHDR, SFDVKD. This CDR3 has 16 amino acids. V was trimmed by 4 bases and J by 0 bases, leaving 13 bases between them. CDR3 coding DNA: TGTGCCACCAGTGACCCGGACTATCCTAGCACAGATACGCAGTATTTT. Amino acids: CATSDPDYPSTDTQYF.

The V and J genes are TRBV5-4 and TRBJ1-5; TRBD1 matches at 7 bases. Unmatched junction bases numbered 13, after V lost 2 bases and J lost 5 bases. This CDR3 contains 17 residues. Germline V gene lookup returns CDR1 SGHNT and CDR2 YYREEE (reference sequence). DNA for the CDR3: TGTGCCAGCAGCTTCATACGCCGCGGGACAGATGATCAGCCCCAGCATTTT. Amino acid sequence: CASSFIRRGTDDQPQHF.

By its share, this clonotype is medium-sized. The CDR3 sequence: CASKTGTYEQYF. The DNA for the CDR3 is TGTGCCAGTAAGACAGGGACCTACGAGCAGTACTTC. The genes are TRBV28 and TRBJ2-7; 7 nucleotides line up with TRBD1. The V segment lost 9 bases and the J segment 2 bases; nucleotides outside the gene matches: 4. Germline lookup yields CDR1 MDHEN and CDR2 SYDVKM. The CDR3 spans 12 residues.

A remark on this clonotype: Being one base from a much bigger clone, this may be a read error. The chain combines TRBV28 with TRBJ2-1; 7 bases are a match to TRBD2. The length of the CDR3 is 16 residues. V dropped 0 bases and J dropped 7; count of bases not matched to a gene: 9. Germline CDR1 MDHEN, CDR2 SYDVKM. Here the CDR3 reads CASSLWRAGVGNEQFF. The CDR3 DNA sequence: TGTGCCAGCAGTTTATGGAGGGCGGGAGTGGGAAATGAGCAGTTCTTC.

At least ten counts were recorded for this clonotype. CDR3 in amino acids: CATSRTTQGEQFF. Here the CDR3 DNA reads TGTGCCACCAGCCGAACTACCCAGGGAGAGCAGTTCTTC. V is TRBV24-1 and J is TRBJ2-1; maybe TRBD1 (5 bases). V lost 7 bases to trimming and J lost 10 bases, with 16 bases between them. Germline CDR1 reads KGHDR; CDR2 reads SFDVKD. The CDR3 is 13 residues long.

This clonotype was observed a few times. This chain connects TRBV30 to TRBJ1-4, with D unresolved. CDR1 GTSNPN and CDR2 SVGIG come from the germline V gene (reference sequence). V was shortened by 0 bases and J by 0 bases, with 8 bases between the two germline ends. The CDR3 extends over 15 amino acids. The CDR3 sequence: CAWSVKTTTNEKLFF. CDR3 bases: TGTGCCTGGAGTGTTAAGACAACAACTAATGAAAAACTGTTTTTT. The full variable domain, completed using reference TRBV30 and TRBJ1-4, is SQTIHQWPATLVQPVGSPLSLECTVEGTSNPNLYWYRQAAGRGLQLLFYSVGIGQISSEVPQNLSASRPQDRQFILSSKKLLLSDSGFYLCAWSVKTTTNEKLFFGSGTQLSVL.

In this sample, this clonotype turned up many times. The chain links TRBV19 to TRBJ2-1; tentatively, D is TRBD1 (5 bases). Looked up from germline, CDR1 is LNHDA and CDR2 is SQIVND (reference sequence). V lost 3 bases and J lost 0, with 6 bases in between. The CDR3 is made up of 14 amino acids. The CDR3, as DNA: TGTGCCAGTAGTATGGACATCTCCTACAATGAGCAGTTCTTC. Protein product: CASSMDISYNEQFF. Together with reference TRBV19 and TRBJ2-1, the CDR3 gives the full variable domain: DGGITQSPKYLFRKEGQNVTLSCEQNLNHDAMYWYRQDPGQGLRLIYYSQIVNDFQKGDIAEGYSVSREKKESFPLTVTSAQKNPTAFYLCASSMDISYNEQFFGPGTRLTVL.

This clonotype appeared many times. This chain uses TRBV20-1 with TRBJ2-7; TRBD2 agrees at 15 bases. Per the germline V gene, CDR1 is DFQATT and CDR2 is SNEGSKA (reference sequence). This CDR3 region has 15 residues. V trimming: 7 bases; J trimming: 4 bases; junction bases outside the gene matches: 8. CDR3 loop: CSVTPGLAGGYEQYF. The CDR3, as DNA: TGCAGTGTTACCCCCGGACTAGCGGGAGGGTACGAGCAGTACTTC.

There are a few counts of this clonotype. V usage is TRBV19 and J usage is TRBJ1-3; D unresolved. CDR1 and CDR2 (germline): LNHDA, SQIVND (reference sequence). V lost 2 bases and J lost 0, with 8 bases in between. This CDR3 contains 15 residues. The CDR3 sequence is CASSITSSSGNTIYF. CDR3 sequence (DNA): TGTGCCAGTAGTATAACTTCGAGCTCTGGAAACACCATATATTTT.

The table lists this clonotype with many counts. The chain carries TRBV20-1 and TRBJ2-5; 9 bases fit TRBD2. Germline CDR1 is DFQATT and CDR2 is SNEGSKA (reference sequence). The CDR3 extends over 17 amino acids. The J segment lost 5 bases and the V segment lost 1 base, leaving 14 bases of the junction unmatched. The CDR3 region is CSARVAIGAGGGETQYF. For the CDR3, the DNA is TGCAGTGCTAGAGTTGCAATCGGGGCGGGAGGGGGGGAGACCCAGTACTTC.

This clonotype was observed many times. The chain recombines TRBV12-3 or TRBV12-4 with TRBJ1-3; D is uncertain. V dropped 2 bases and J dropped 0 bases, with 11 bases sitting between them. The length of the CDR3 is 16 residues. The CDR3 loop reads CASSLILSPSGNTIYF. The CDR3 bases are TGTGCCAGCAGTTTAATACTGAGTCCCTCTGGAAACACCATATATTTT.

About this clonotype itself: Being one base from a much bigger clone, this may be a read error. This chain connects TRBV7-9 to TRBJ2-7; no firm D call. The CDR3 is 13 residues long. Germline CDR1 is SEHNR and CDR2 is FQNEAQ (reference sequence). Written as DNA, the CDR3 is TGTGCCAGAAGCTTAGTGGGGTCCCGCGAGCAGTACTTC. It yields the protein CARSLVGSREQYF.

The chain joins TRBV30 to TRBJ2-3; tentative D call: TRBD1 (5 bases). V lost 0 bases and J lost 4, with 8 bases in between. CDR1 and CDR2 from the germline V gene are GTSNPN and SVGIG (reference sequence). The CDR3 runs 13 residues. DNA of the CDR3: TGTGCCTGGAGTGTTATCAGGGCAGATACGCAGTATTTT. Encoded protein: CAWSVIRADTQYF.

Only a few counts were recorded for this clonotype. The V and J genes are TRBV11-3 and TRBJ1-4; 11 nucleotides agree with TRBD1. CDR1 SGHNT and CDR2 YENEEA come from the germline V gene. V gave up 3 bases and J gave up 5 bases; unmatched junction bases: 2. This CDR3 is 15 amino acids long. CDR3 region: CASSLDRGRNEKLFF. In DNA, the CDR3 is TGTGCCAGCAGCTTGGACAGGGGGCGAAATGAAAAACTGTTTTTT. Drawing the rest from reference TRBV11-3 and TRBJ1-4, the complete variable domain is EAGVVQSPRYKIIEKKQPVAFWCNPISGHNTLYWYLQNLGQGPELLIRYENEEAVDDSQLPKDRFSAERLKGVDSTLKIQPAELGDSAVYLCASSLDRGRNEKLFFGSGTQLSVL.

CDR3 loop: CARSPAGMNTEAFF. CDR3 nucleotides: TGTGCCAGAAGTCCCGCAGGGATGAACACTGAAGCTTTCTTT. V gene TRBV6-1 combines with J gene TRBJ1-1, with D perhaps TRBD1 (5 bases). V was clipped by 9 bases and J by 0 bases, with 14 bases between them. Germline assignment: CDR1 MNHNS and CDR2 SASEGT. The CDR3 is made up of 14 amino acids.

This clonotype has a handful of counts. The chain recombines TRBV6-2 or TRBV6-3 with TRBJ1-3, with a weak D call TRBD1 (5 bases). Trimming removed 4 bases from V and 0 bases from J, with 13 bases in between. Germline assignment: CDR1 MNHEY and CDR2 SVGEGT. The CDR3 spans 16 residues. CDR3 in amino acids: CASSWRDPSSGNTIYF. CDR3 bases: TGTGCCAGCAGTTGGAGGGACCCGAGCTCTGGAAACACCATATATTTT.

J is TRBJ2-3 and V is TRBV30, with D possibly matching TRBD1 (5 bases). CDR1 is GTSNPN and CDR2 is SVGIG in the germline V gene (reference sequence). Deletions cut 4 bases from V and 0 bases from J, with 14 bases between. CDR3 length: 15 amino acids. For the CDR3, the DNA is TGTGCCTGGATTAATCGACAGAGTAGCACAGATACGCAGTATTTT. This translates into CAWINRQSSTDTQYF. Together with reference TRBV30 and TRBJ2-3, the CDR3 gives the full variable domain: SQTIHQWPATLVQPVGSPLSLECTVEGTSNPNLYWYRQAAGRGLQLLFYSVGIGQISSEVPQNLSASRPQDRQFILSSKKLLLSDSGFYLCAWINRQSSTDTQYFGPGTRLTVL.

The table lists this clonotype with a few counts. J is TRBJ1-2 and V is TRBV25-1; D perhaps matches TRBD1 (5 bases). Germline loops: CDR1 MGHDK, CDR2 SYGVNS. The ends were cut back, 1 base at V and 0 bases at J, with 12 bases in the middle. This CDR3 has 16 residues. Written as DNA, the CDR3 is TGTGCCAGCAGTGAATCCGGGACCATAGCTAACTATGGCTACACCTTC. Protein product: CASSESGTIANYGYTF.

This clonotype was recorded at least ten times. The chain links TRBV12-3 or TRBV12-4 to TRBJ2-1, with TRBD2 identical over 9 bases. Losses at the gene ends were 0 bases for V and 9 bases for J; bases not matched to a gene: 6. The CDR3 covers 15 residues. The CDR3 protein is CASSLASGRGSEQFF. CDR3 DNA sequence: TGTGCCAGCAGTTTAGCTAGCGGGAGAGGTAGTGAGCAGTTCTTC.

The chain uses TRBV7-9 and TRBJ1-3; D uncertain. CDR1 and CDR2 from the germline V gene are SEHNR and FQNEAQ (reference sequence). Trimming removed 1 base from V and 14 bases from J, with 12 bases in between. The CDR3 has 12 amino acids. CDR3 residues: CASSLEPNSLYF. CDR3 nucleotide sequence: TGTGCCAGCAGCTTAGAGCCAAACTCCTTATATTTT.

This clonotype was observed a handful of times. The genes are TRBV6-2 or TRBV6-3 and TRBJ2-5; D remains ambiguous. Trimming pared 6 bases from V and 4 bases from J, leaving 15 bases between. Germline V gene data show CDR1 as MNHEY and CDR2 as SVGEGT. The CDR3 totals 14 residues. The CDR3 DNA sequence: TGTGCCAGCAGGACCTCTAAAGATGGAGAGACCCAGTACTTC. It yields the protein CASRTSKDGETQYF.